This paragraph covers one T cell receptor (beta chain) sequence. This sample stems from a study of blood T cell dynamics during melanoma immunotherapy. Trimming stripped 3 bases from V and 7 bases from J, with 10 bases between. This CDR3 comprises 13 residues. Germline lookup yields CDR1 SNHLY and CDR2 FYNNEI. Sample time point: week 3, after first cycle of checkpoint inhibitor. Produced via immunoSEQ multiplex PCR; TCRdb's table is partial and in-frame only. The sample lists 11,000 or so clones; approximately 91% were seen once. The source material was blood, sampled from a patient treated with checkpoint blockade. This sequence originates from a human donor with melanoma. J is TRBJ1-3 and V is TRBV2; D gene ambiguous. The CDR3: CASSEGIGNTIYF. In nucleotides, the CDR3 is TGTGCCAGCAGTGAGGGCATTGGCAACACCATATATTTT.